The 17 T cell receptor beta chains presented below share a single source sample, sequenced in a study of blood T cell repertoires in COVID-19. Data came from immunoSEQ multiplex PCR; TCRdb stores just in-frame clones and leaves some out. The sample lists around 30,000 clones, nearly 90% occurring once. Specimen: peripheral blood. All receptors derive from a human donor in a cohort sampled during active COVID-19.

V is TRBV9 and J is TRBJ2-5; TRBD1 matches 10 bases. Germline assignment: CDR1 SGDLS and CDR2 YYNGEE. V shed 3 bases, J shed 5 bases, and the junction held 4 bases outside the gene matches. The CDR3 contains 14 residues. The CDR3 DNA is TGTGCCAGCAGCGCGGACAGGGGGATGGAGACCCAGTACTTC. The encoded protein is CASSADRGMETQYF.

The chain links TRBV4-2 to TRBJ2-2; 14 bases are a match to TRBD2. This CDR3 comprises 20 residues. Per germline, CDR1 LGHNA and CDR2 YNFKEQ. The ends lost 0 bases at V and 7 bases at J; junction bases unmatched: 13. The CDR3 nucleotides are TGTGCCAGCAGCCAAGATCGCAGACTAGCGGGGGGGCCCTTCGGCGGGGAGCTGTTTTTT. This codes for CASSQDRRLAGGPFGGELFF.

This CDR3 reads CASSLGIRLAGTAQETQYF. The CDR3 nucleotides read TGTGCCAGCAGCTTGGGGATACGACTAGCGGGAACTGCCCAAGAGACCCAGTACTTC. V gene TRBV11-2 combines with J gene TRBJ2-5; 11 nucleotides line up with TRBD2. This CDR3 contains 19 residues. From germline, CDR1 is SGHAT and CDR2 FQNNGV. V lost 3 bases, J lost 1 base, and 13 bases stayed unmatched.

This clone has only one observation. The chain recombines TRBV28 with TRBJ2-5, with 8 bases fitting TRBD2. The ends lost 4 bases at V and 2 bases at J; junction bases unmatched: 9. CDR1 MDHEN and CDR2 SYDVKM come from the germline V gene. The CDR3 covers 16 residues. The CDR3 here is CASSSVVVAGQETQYF. Here the CDR3 DNA reads TGTGCCAGCAGTTCCGTCGTGGTAGCGGGGCAAGAGACCCAGTACTTC.

As for this clone: The junction shows a germline mismatch at one end, possibly a read error. The V and J genes are TRBV7-7 and TRBJ2-1; TRBD1 matches at 9 bases. This CDR3 has 14 amino acids. The germline CDR1 and CDR2 sequences are SSHAT and FNYEAQ (reference sequence). CDR3 DNA: TGTGCTAGCAGCGAACAGGGGGCACACAATGAGCAGTTCTTC. It yields the protein CASSEQGAHNEQFF.

This chain joins TRBV30 and TRBJ1-5, with D possibly being TRBD1 (5 bases). The V end lost 2 bases, the J end lost 2 bases, and 7 bases lay between the germline ends. Germline V gives CDR1 GTSNPN, CDR2 SVGIG (reference sequence). The CDR3 has 13 residues. DNA for the CDR3: TGTGCCTGGAGTCTCAGGGGCAATCAGCCCCAGCATTTT. It translates to CAWSLRGNQPQHF.

This clone was recorded once. The chain carries TRBV9 and TRBJ2-3; D is undetermined. From germline, CDR1 is SGDLS and CDR2 YYNGEE. The length of the CDR3 is 13 residues. The ends were cut back, 6 bases at V and 1 base at J, with 9 bases in the middle. The CDR3 bases are TGTGCCAGCATGGGTGGAGGCACAGATACGCAGTATTTT. Amino acid sequence: CASMGGGTDTQYF.

The genes are TRBV20-1 and TRBJ2-1; 11 bases align to TRBD1. This CDR3 has 18 residues. Germline lookup yields CDR1 DFQATT and CDR2 SNEGSKA (reference sequence). V was clipped by 3 bases and J by 0 bases; unmatched bases: 10. In DNA, the CDR3 is TGCAGTGCTAGTTTTCCGGACAGGGGGCCGGGCTCCTACAATGAGCAGTTCTTC. Translated, it gives CSASFPDRGPGSYNEQFF.

The CDR3, as DNA: TGTGCCAGCAGCTTGCAGGCAGGGGAGGGCTACGAGCAGTACTTC. This sequence encodes CASSLQAGEGYEQYF. The V call is TRBV5-5, the J call TRBJ2-7; possibly TRBD2 for D (7 bases). Per the germline V gene, CDR1 is SGHKS and CDR2 is YYEKEE (reference sequence). V lost 1 base and J 3 bases, leaving 14 bases between the germline ends. The CDR3 extends over 15 amino acids.

This clone was detected only a few times. The V and J genes are TRBV3-1 (or the pseudogene TRBV3-2) and TRBJ2-5, with 14 bases that match TRBD2. The V gene end was trimmed by 7 bases and the J gene end by 1 base; junction bases not matched to a gene: 14. This CDR3 comprises 19 residues. The germline CDR1 and CDR2 sequences are LGHDT and YNNKEL (reference sequence). CDR3 in DNA: TGTGCCAGCACCCCGACTAGCGGGGGGGCCGCGGGGGGCCAAGAGACCCAGTACTTC. Encoded protein: CASTPTSGGAAGGQETQYF.

This chain links TRBV19 with TRBJ2-7, with D unresolved. The V end was cut by 3 bases, the J end by 2 bases, with 11 bases between. Germline V gene sequence: CDR1 LNHDA, CDR2 SQIVND (reference sequence). The CDR3 sequence is 14 residues long. CDR3 nucleotide sequence: TGTGCCAGTAGTATCCGTTACAACGCCTACGAGCAGTACTTC. Its protein product is CASSIRYNAYEQYF.

The V and J genes are TRBV9 and TRBJ2-3; 8 nucleotides match TRBD1. Germline V gene sequence: CDR1 SGDLS, CDR2 YYNGEE. The ends lost 0 bases at V and 6 bases at J; junction bases unmatched: 12. The CDR3 is made up of 17 amino acids. Written as DNA, the CDR3 is TGTGCCAGCAGCGTAGGAGGGGGCAGGGGGCCTGGGGATACGCAGTATTTT. Translation gives CASSVGGGRGPGDTQYF.

V usage is TRBV5-4 and J usage is TRBJ2-3; TRBD2 aligns across 8 bases. The CDR3 spans 16 residues. V gave up 0 bases and J gave up 0 bases; unmatched junction bases: 3. The germline V gene has CDR1 SGHNT and CDR2 YYREEE (reference sequence). For the CDR3, the DNA is TGTGCCAGCAGCTTGGCCACGGGGGGGAGCACAGATACGCAGTATTTT. Amino acids: CASSLATGGSTDTQYF. The full variable domain, completed using reference TRBV5-4 and TRBJ2-3, is ETGVTQSPTHLIKTRGQQVTLRCSSQSGHNTVSWYQQALGQGPQFIFQYYREEENGRGNFPPRFSGLQFPNYSSELNVNALELDDSALYLCASSLATGGSTDTQYFGPGTRLTVL.

This clone was observed a single time. The rearrangement joins TRBV6-2 or TRBV6-3 to TRBJ2-7; no definite D call. Germline-derived CDR1 and CDR2 are MNHEY and SVGEGT. V lost 6 bases and J lost 8, with 11 bases in between. The CDR3 has 11 residues. The CDR3 loop is CASSGGPKQYF. The CDR3, as DNA: TGTGCCAGCAGCGGCGGTCCGAAGCAGTACTTC.

The chain is built from TRBV7-2 and TRBJ2-7, with D perhaps TRBD1 (7 bases). The V end lost 5 bases, the J end lost 2 bases, and 19 bases lay between the germline ends. This CDR3 region has 16 residues. CDR1 and CDR2 (germline): SGHTA, FQGNSA. This CDR3 reads CASSPGPRGDAYEQYF. In DNA, the CDR3 is TGTGCCAGCAGCCCCGGGCCCAGGGGGGACGCCTACGAGCAGTACTTC. The variable domain in full, completed from reference TRBV7-2 and TRBJ2-7, reads GAGVSQSPSNKVTEKGKDVELRCDPISGHTALYWYRQSLGQGLEFLIYFQGNSAPDKSGLPSDRFSAERTGGSVSTLTIQRTQQEDSAVYLCASSPGPRGDAYEQYFGPGTRLTVT.

This chain connects TRBV7-2 to TRBJ2-1; weak D call: TRBD1 (6 bases). This CDR3 has 16 residues. Trimming cost V 4 bases and J 3 bases, with 16 bases left between them. Germline V lookup: CDR1 SGHTA, CDR2 FQGNSA. The CDR3 bases are TGTGCCAGCAGCTCCGAGAGGGGGACCGTCTACAATGAGCAGTTCTTC. Its protein is CASSSERGTVYNEQFF.

This chain uses TRBV6-6 with TRBJ2-2; D possibly corresponds to TRBD1 (6 bases). Trimming cost V 1 base and J 5 bases, with 8 bases left between them. The CDR3 extends over 14 amino acids. Per the germline V gene, CDR1 is MNHNY and CDR2 is SVGAGI (reference sequence). As DNA, the CDR3 is TGTGCCAGCAGTTACTATACAGGGACCGGGGAGCTGTTTTTT. Its translation is CASSYYTGTGELFF.